This T cell receptor (beta chain) was sequenced for a study of cytomegalovirus exposure and HLA in healthy donors. Study-level findings and limits: HLA-A and HLA-B allele assignments for most subjects were reportedly predicted accurately using TCR beta sequences. Later work found that TCR association rates differed between HLA loci; DRB1 had the most and HLA-C the fewest.

The CDR3 sequence is 16 residues long. The V and J ends lost 4 bases and 2 bases, in that order; junction bases with no gene match: 8. Germline V gene lookup returns CDR1 ENHRY and CDR2 SYGVKD. The PCR ran on 60 Vbeta and 13 Jbeta primers. Clones were read by immunoSEQ multiplex PCR, and TCRdb kept only the in-frame ones, dropping some. The sample consists of 130,000 to 150,000 clones, about 75% of them appearing once. This clone was seen only a few times. Its antigen is currently unknown. The TCR was taken from a male donor in good health and CMV-seronegative. Sequencing was done on a sample of PBMCs. The chain carries TRBV10-3 and TRBJ2-3; 8 bases line up with TRBD2. The CDR3 region has the DNA TGTGCCATCAGTGTTGGGGCGGGAGGCCCCACAGATACGCAGTATTTT. This gives the protein CAISVGAGGPTDTQYF.